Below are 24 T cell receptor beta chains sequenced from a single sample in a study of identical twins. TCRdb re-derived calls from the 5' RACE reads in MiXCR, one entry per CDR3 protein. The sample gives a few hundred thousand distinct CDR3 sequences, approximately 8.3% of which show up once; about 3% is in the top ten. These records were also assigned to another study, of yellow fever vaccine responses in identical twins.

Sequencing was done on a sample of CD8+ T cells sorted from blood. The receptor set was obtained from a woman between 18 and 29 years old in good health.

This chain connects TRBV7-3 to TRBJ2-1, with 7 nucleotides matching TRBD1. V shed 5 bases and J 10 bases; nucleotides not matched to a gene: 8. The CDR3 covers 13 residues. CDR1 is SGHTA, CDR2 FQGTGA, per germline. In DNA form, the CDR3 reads TGTGCCAGCAGCCCCCCGACAGGGTCCGAGCAGTTCTTC. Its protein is CASSPPTGSEQFF.

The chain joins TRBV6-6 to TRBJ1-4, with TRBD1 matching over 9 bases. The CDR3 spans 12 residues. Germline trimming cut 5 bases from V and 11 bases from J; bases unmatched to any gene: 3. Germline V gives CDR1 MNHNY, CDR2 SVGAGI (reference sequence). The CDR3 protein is CASSQDRGKLFF. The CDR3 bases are TGTGCCAGCAGTCAAGACAGGGGGAAACTGTTTTTT.

This chain's CDR3 is CASSTRTSGRTYEQYF. CDR3 nucleotide sequence: TGTGCCAGCAGTACCCGGACTAGCGGGAGGACCTACGAGCAGTACTTC. The chain is built from TRBV27 and TRBJ2-7, with 14 bases fitting TRBD2. The CDR3 length is 16 residues. The V gene's germline CDR1 is MNHEY and CDR2 SMNVEV (reference sequence). V lost 5 bases, J lost 2 bases, and 5 bases stayed unmatched.

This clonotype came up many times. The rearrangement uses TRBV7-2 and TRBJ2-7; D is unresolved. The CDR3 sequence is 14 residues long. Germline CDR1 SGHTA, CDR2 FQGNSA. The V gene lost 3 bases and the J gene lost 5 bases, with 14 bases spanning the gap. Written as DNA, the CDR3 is TGTGCCAGCAGCTTTTACTCCCCGGCCAACGAGCAGTACTTC. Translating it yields CASSFYSPANEQYF.

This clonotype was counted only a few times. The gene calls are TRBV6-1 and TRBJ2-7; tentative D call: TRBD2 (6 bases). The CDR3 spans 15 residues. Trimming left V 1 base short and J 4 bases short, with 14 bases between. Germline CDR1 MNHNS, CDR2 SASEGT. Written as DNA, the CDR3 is TGTGCCAGCAGTGAAGATGGGAGGACGCTTTACGAGCAGTACTTC. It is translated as CASSEDGRTLYEQYF.

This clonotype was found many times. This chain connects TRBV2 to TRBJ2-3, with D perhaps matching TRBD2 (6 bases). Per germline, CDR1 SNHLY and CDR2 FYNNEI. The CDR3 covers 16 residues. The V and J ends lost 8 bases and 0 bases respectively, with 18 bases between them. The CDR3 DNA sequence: TGTGCCAGCCTCAGATCGCGGGAAGCTAGCACAGATACGCAGTATTTT. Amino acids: CASLRSREASTDTQYF. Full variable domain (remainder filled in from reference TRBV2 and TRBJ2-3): EPEVTQTPSHQVTQMGQEVILRCVPISNHLYFYWYRQILGQKVEFLVSFYNNEISEKSEIFDDQFSVERPDGSNFTLKIRSTKLEDSAMYFCASLRSREASTDTQYFGPGTRLTVL.

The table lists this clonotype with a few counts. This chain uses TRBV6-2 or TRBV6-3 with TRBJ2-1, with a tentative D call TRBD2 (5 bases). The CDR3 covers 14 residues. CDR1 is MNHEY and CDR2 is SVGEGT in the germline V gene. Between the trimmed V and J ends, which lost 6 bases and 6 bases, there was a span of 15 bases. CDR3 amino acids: CASSQLTSSNEQFF. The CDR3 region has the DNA TGTGCCAGCAGCCAACTTACTAGTTCCAATGAGCAGTTCTTC.

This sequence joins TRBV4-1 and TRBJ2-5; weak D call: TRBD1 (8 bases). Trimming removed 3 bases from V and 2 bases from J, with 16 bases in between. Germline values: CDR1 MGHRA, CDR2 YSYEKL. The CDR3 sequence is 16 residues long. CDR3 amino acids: CASSHIGQGLQETQYF. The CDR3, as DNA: TGCGCCAGCAGCCATATCGGACAGGGACTACAAGAGACCCAGTACTTC.

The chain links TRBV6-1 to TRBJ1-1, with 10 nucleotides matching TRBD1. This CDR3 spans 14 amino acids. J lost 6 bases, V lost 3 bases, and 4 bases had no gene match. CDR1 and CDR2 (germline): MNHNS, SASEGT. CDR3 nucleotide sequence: TGTGCCAGCAGTGACCGGGACAGGGGCTCTGAAGCTTTCTTT. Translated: CASSDRDRGSEAFF.

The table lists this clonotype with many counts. The chain's CDR3 is CASSPRPSLKFEQYF. The CDR3 nucleotides read TGTGCCAGCAGTCCCCGACCAAGCCTGAAGTTCGAGCAGTACTTC. The chain is built from TRBV12-3 or TRBV12-4 and TRBJ2-7, with D hard to call. Deletions cut 5 bases from V and 6 bases from J, with 20 bases between. The length of the CDR3 is 15 residues.

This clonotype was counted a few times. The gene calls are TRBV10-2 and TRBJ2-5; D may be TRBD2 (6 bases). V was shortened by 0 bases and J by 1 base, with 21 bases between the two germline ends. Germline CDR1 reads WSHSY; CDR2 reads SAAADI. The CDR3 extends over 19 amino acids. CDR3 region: CASSESVLPGRSGQETQYF. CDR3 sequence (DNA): TGCGCCAGCAGTGAGTCGGTTCTTCCTGGGCGTAGCGGCCAAGAGACCCAGTACTTC.

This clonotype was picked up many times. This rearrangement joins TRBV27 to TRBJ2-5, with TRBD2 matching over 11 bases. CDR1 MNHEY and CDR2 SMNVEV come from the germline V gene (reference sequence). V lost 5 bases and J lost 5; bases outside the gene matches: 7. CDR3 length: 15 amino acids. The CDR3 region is CASSVTSGNGETQYF. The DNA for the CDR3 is TGTGCCAGCAGTGTGACTAGCGGGAATGGCGAGACCCAGTACTTC.

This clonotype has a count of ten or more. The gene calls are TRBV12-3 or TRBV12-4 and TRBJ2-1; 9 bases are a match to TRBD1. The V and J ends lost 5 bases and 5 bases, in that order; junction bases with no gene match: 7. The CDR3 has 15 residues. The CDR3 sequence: CASSTGTGIDNEQFF. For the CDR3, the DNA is TGTGCCAGCAGTACCGGGACAGGGATAGACAATGAGCAGTTCTTC.

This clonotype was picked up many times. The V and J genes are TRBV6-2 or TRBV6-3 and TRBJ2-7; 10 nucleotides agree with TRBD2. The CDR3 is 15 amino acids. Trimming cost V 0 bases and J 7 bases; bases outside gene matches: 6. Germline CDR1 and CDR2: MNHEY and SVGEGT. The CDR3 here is CASSYSITSGMEQYF. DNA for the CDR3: TGTGCCAGCAGTTACTCGATTACTAGCGGGATGGAGCAGTACTTC.

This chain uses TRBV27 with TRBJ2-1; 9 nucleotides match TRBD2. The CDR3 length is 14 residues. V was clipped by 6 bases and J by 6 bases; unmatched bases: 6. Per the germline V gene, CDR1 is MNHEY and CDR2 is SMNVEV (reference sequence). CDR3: CASRTLAGLNEQFF. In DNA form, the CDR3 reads TGTGCCAGCAGGACCCTAGCGGGACTCAATGAGCAGTTCTTC.

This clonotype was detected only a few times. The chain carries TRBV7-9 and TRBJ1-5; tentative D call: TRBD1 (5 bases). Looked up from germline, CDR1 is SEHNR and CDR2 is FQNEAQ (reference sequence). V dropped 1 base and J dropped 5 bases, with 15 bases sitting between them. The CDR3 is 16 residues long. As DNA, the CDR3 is TGTGCCAGCAGCTTAGAGGCCGGGGGTCTTCATCAGCCCCAGCATTTT. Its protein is CASSLEAGGLHQPQHF.

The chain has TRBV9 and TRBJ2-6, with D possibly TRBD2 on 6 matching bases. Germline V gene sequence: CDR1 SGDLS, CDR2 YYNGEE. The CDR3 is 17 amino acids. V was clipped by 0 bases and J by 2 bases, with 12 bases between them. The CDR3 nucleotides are TGTGCCAGCAGCGTAGTGGCGGGGCCCCCTGGGGCCAACGTCCTGACTTTC. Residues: CASSVVAGPPGANVLTF.

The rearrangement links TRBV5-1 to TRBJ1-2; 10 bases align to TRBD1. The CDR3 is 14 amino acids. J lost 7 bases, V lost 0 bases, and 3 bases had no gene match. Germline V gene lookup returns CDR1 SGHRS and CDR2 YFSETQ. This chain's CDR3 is CASSLGQGAGGYTF. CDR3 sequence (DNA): TGCGCCAGCAGCTTGGGACAGGGGGCAGGTGGCTACACCTTC.

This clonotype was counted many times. CDR3 coding DNA: TGCAGCGTTGAGGGACTAGGAGAAGTAAATGAGCAGTTCTTC. This encodes CSVEGLGEVNEQFF. The chain links TRBV29-1 to TRBJ2-1; 8 bases fit TRBD2. J lost 7 bases, V lost 3 bases, and 8 bases had no gene match. Germline assignment: CDR1 SQVTM and CDR2 ANQGSEA. This CDR3 contains 14 residues.

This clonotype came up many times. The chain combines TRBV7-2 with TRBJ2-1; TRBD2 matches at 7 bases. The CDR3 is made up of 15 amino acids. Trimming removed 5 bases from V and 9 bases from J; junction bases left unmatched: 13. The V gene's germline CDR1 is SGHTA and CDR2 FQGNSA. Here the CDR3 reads CASSPTGRQVTEQFF. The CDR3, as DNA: TGTGCCAGCAGCCCGACCGGGAGGCAGGTAACTGAGCAGTTCTTC.

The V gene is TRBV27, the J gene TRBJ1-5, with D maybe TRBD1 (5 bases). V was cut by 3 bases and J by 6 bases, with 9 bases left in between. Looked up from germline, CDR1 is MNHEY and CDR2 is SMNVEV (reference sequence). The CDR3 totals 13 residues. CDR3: CASSFQGGQPQHF. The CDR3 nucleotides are TGTGCCAGCAGTTTTCAGGGCGGTCAGCCCCAGCATTTT.

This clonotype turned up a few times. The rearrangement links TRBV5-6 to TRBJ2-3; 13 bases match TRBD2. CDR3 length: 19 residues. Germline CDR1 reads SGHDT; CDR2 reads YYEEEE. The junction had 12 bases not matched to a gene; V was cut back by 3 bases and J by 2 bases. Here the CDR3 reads CASSWGLAGTSIDTDTQYF. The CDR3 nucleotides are TGTGCCAGCAGCTGGGGACTAGCGGGAACTAGCATCGACACAGATACGCAGTATTTT.

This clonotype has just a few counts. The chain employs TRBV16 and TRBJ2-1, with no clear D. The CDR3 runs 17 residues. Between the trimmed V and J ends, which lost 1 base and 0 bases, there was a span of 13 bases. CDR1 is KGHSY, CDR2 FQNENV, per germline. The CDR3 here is CASSQLSDPNSYNEQFF. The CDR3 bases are TGTGCCAGCAGCCAATTATCGGACCCCAACTCCTACAATGAGCAGTTCTTC.

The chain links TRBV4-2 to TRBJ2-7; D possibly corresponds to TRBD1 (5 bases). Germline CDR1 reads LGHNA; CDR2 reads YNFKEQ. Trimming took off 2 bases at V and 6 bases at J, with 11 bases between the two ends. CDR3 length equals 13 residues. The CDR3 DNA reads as TGTGCCAGCAGCCAACTAGACAGAGGCGAGCAGTACTTC. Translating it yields CASSQLDRGEQYF.